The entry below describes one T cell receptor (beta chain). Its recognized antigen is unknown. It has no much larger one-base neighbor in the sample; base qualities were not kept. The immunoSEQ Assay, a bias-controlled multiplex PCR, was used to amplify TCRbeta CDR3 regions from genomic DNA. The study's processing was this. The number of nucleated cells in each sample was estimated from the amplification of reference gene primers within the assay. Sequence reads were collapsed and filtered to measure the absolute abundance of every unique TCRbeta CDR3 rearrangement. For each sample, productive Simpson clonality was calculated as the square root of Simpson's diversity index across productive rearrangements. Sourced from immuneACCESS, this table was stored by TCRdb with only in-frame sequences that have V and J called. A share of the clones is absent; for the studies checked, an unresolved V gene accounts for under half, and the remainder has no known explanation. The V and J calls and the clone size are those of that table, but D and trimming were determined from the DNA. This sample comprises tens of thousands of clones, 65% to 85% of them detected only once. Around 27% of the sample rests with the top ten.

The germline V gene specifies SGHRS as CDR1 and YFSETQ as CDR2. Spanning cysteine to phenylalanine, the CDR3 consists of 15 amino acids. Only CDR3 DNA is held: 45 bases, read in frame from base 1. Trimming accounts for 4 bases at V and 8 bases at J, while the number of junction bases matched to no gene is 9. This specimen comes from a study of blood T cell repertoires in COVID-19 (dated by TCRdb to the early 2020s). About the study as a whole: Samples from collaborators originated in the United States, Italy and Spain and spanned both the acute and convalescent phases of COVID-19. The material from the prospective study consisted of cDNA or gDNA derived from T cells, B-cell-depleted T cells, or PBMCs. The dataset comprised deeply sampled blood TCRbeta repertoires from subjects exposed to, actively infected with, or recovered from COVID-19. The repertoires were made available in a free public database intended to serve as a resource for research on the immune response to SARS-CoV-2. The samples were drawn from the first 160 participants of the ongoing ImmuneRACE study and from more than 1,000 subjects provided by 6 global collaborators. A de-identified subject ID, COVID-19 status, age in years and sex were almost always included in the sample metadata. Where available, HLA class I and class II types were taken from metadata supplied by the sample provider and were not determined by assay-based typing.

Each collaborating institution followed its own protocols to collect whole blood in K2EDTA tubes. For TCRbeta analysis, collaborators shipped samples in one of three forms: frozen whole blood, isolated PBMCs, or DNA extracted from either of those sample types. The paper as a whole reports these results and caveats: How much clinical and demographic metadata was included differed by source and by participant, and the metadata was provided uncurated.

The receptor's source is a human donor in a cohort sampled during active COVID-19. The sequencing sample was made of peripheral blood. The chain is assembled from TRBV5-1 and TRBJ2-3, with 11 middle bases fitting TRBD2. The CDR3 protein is CASSPGTSGRGTQYF. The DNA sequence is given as TGCGCCAGCAGCCCGGGGACTAGCGGTAGGGGTACGCAGTATTTT.